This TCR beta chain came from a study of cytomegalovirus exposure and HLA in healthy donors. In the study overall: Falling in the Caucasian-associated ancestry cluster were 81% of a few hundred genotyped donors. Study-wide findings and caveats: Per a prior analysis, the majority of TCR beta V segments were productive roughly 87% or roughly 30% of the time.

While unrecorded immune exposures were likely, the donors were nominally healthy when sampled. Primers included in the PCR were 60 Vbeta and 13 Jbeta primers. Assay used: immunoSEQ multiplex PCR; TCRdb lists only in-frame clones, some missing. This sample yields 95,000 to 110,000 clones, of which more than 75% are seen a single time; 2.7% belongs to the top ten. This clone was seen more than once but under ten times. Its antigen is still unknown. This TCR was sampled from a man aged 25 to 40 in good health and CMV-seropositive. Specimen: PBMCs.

The CDR3 DNA is TGCGCCAGCAGCTTGTTGCCAGGGGTTACATACGAGCAGTACTTC. Its protein is CASSLLPGVTYEQYF. The V call is TRBV5-1, the J call TRBJ2-7, with D perhaps matching TRBD1 (6 bases). The germline CDR1 and CDR2 sequences are SGHRS and YFSETQ. The CDR3 extends over 15 amino acids. Trimming removed 1 base at V and 4 bases at J, with 15 bases between. The whole variable domain, filled in from reference TRBV5-1 and TRBJ2-7, reads KAGVTQTPRYLIKTRGQQVTLSCSPISGHRSVSWYQQTPGQGLQFLFEYFSETQRNKGNFPGRFSGRQFSNSRSEMNVSTLELGDSALYLCASSLLPGVTYEQYFGPGTRLTVT.